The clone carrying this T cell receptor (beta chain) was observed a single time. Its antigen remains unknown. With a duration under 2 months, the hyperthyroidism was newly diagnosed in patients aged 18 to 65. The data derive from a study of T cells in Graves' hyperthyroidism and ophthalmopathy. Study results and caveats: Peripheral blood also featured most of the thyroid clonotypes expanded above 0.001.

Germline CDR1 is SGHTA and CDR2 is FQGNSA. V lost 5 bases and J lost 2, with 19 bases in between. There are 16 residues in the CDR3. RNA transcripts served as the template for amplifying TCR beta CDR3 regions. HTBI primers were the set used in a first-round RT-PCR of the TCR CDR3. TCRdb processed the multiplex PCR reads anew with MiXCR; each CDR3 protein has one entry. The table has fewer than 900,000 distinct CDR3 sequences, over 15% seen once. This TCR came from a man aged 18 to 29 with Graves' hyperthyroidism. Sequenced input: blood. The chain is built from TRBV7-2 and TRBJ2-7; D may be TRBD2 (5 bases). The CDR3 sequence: CASSPRGLGRTYEQYF. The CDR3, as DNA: TGTGCCAGCAGCCCTCGAGGTCTAGGGAGAACCTACGAGCAGTACTTC.